The T cell receptor beta chain described here comes from a study of T-cell reconstitution after alpha-beta-depleted transplantation in children. V shed 4 bases and J 7 bases; nucleotides not matched to a gene: 16. The CDR3 runs to 15 residues. Germline CDR1 and CDR2: DFQATT and SNEGSKA (reference sequence). The library targeted TCRbeta and was prepared with unique molecular identifiers. TCRdb reprocessed the PCR reads via MiXCR and lists one record per CDR3 protein. Here the sample spans about 410,000 distinct CDR3 sequences, around 20% being singletons. Sequenced material: PBMCs from the stem cell graft donor, taken from the stem cell graft. This sequence joins TRBV20-1 and TRBJ2-7; 7 bases match TRBD1. The clonotype originates from a human donor who donated a stem cell graft to a child with acute myeloid leukemia. CDR3 nucleotide sequence: TGCAGTGCTACCATTTCGGTGGGACAGATTGATGAGCAGTACTTC. Amino acids: CSATISVGQIDEQYF.